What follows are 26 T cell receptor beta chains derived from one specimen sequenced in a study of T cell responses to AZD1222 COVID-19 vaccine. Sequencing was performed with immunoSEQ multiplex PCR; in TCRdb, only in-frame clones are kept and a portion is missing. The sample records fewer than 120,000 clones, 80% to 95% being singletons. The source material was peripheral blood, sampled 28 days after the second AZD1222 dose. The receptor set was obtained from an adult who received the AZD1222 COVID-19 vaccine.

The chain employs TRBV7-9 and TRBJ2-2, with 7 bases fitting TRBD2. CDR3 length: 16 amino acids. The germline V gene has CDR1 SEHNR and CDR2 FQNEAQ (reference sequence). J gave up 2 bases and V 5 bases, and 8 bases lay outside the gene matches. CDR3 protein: CASSPSTSTNTGELFF. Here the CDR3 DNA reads TGTGCCAGCAGCCCATCGACTAGCACAAACACCGGGGAGCTGTTTTTT.

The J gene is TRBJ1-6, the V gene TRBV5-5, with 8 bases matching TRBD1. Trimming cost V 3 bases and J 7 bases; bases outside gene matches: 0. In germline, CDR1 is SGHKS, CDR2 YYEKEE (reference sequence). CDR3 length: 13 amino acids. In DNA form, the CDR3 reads TGTGCCAGCAGCTGGACAGGGAATTCACCCCTCCACTTT. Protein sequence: CASSWTGNSPLHF.

CDR3 protein: CASSQGSGQGAAEAFF. CDR3 in DNA: TGTGCCAGCAGCCAAGGTTCGGGACAGGGGGCCGCTGAAGCTTTCTTT. V is TRBV4-2 and J is TRBJ1-1; 12 bases match TRBD1. Per germline, CDR1 LGHNA and CDR2 YNFKEQ. The CDR3 contains 16 residues. The J segment lost 6 bases and the V segment lost 1 base, leaving 6 bases of the junction unmatched.

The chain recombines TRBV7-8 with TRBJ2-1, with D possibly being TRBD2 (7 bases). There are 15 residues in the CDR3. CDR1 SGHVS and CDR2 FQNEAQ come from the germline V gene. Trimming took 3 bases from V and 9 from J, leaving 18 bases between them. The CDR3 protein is CASSFTRGGFVEQFF. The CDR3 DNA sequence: TGTGCCAGCAGCTTCACTAGGGGGGGGTTCGTTGAGCAGTTCTTC. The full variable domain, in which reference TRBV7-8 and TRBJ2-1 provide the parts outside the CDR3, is GAGVSQSPRYKVAKRGQDVALRCDPISGHVSLFWYQQALGQGPEFLTYFQNEAQLDKSGLPSDRFFAERPEGSVSTLKIQRTQQEDSAVYLCASSFTRGGFVEQFFGPGTRLTVL.

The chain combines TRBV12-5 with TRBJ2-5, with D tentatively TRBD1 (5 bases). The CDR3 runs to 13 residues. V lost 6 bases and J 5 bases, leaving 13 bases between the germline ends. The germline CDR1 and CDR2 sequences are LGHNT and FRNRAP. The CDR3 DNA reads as TGTGCTAGTGGCCGCGACAGTCAGGAGACCCAGTACTTC. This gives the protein CASGRDSQETQYF.

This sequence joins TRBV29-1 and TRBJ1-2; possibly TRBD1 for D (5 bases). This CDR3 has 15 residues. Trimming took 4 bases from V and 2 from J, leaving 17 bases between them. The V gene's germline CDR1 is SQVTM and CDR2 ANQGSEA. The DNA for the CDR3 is TGCAGCGTTGTCTTTAATGACAGACTCAACTATGGCTACACCTTC. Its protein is CSVVFNDRLNYGYTF.

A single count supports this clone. DNA of the CDR3: TGTGCCAGCAGTTGGGGGGGGCCCGGGGAGCTGTTTTTT. It encodes CASSWGGPGELFF. The chain recombines TRBV27 with TRBJ2-2, with D tentatively TRBD2 (7 bases). Germline V lookup: CDR1 MNHEY, CDR2 SMNVEV (reference sequence). V lost 4 bases and J lost 6, with 9 bases in between. The CDR3 is made up of 13 amino acids.

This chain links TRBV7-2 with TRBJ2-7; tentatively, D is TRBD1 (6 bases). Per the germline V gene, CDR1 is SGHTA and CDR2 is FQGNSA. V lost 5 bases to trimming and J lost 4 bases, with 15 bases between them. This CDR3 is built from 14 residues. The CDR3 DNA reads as TGTGCCAGCAGCCTAAGGTACGGGACATACGAGCAGTACTTC. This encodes CASSLRYGTYEQYF.

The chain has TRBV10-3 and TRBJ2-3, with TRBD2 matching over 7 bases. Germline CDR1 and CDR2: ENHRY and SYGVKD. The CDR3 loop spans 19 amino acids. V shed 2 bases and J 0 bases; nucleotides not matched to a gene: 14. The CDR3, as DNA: TGTGCCATCAGTGAGCAGTCCGGGGGGTTCGTGGGTAGCACAGATACGCAGTATTTT. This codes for CAISEQSGGFVGSTDTQYF.

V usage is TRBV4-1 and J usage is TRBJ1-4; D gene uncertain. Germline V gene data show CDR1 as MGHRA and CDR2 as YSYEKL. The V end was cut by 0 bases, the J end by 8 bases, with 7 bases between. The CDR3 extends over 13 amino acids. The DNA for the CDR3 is TGCGCCAGCAGCCAAGATCCCACAGAAAAACTGTTTTTT. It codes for CASSQDPTEKLFF.

CDR3 in amino acids: CASSPRTGVVKLFF. The CDR3 DNA sequence: TGTGCCAGCAGCCCTCGGACAGGGGTGGTAAAACTGTTTTTT. The genes are TRBV2 and TRBJ1-4; 9 nucleotides agree with TRBD1. V trimming: 6 bases; J trimming: 10 bases; junction bases outside the gene matches: 9. This CDR3 has 14 amino acids. Germline-derived CDR1 and CDR2 are SNHLY and FYNNEI.

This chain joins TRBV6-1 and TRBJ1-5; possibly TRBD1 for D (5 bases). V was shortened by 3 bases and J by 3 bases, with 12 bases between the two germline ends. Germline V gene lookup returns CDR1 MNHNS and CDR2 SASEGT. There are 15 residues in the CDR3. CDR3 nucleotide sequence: TGTGCCAGCAGTGATCTCCGGGGCCCCAATCAGCCCCAGCATTTT. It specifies CASSDLRGPNQPQHF.

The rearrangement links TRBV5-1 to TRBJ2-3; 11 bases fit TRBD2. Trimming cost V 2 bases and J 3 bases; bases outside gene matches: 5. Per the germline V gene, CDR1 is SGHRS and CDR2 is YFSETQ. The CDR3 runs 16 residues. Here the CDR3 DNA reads TGCGCCAGCAGCTTAGGTAGCGGGGGGGCTACAGATACGCAGTATTTT. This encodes CASSLGSGGATDTQYF. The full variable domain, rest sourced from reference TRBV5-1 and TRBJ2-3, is KAGVTQTPRYLIKTRGQQVTLSCSPISGHRSVSWYQQTPGQGLQFLFEYFSETQRNKGNFPGRFSGRQFSNSRSEMNVSTLELGDSALYLCASSLGSGGATDTQYFGPGTRLTVL.

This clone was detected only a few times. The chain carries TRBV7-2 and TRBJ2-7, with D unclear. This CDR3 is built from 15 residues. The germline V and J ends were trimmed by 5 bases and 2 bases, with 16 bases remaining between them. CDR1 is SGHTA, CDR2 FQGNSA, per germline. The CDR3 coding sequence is TGTGCCAGCAGCCCCCTATCATTTACGACCTACGAGCAGTACTTC. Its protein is CASSPLSFTTYEQYF.

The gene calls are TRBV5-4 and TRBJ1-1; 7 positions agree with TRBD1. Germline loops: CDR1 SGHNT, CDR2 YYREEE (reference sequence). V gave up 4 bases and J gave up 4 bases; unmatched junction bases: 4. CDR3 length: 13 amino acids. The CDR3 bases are TGTGCCAGCAGCCACGACAGGGCCACTGAAGCTTTCTTT. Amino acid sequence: CASSHDRATEAFF.

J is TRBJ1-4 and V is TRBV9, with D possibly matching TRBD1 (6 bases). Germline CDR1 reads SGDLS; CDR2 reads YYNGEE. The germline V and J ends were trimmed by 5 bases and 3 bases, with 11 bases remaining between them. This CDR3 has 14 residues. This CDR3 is CASSTPGANEKLFF. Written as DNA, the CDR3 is TGTGCCAGCAGTACTCCAGGGGCTAATGAAAAACTGTTTTTT.

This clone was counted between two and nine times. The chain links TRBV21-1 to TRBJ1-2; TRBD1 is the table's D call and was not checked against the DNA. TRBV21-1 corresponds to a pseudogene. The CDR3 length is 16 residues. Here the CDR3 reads CASSKPWGQGVWGYTF. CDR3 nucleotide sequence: TGTGCCAGCAGCAAACCCTGGGGACAGGGGGTTTGGGGCTACACCTTC.

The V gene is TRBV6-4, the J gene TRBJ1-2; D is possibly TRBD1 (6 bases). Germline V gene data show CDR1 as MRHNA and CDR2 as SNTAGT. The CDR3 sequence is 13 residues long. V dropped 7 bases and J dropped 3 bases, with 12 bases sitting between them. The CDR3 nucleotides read TGTGCCAGCACCCCGACAGGACACTATGGCTACACCTTC. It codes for CASTPTGHYGYTF.

CDR3 in DNA: TGTGCCACCAGTGATTTGACAGGGCCCCAGCATTTT. Protein sequence: CATSDLTGPQHF. The chain links TRBV24-1 to TRBJ1-5; D may be TRBD1 (5 bases). Germline V lookup: CDR1 KGHDR, CDR2 SFDVKD. The CDR3 is 12 amino acids. Trimming took 0 bases from V and 9 from J, leaving 5 bases between them.

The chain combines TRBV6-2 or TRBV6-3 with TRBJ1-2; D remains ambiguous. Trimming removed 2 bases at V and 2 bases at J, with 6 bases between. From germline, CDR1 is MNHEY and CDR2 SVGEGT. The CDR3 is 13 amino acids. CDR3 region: CASSYRVNYGYTF. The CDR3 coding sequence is TGTGCCAGCAGTTACCGGGTGAACTATGGCTACACCTTC.

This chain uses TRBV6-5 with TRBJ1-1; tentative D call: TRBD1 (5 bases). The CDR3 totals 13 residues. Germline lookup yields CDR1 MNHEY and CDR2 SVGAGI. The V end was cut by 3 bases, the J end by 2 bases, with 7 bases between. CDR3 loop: CASSYTGNTEAFF. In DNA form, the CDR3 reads TGTGCCAGCAGTTATACAGGTAACACTGAAGCTTTCTTT.

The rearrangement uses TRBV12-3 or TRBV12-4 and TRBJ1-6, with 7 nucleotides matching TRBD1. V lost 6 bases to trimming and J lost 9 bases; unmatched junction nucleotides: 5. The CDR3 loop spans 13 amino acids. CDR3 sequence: CASSDDRVSPLHF. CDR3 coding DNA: TGTGCCAGCAGCGACGACAGGGTTTCACCCCTCCACTTT.

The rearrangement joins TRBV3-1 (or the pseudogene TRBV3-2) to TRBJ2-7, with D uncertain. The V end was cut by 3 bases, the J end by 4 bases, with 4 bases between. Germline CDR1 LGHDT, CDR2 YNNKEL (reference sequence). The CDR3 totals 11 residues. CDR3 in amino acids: CASSHGYEQYF. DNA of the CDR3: TGTGCCAGCAGCCACGGGTACGAGCAGTACTTC.

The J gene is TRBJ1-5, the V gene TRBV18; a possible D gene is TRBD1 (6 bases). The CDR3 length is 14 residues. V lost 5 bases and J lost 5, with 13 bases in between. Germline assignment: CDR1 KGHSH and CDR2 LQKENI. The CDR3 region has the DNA TGTGCCAGCTCAGAACAGGGATCCTATCAGCCCCAGCATTTT. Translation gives CASSEQGSYQPQHF.

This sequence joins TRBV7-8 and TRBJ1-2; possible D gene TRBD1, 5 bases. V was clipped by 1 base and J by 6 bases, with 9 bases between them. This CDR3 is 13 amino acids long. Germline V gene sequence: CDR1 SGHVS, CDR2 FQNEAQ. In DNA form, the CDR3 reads TGTGCCAGCAGCTTAGACAGACAGAATGGCTACACCTTC. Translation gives CASSLDRQNGYTF. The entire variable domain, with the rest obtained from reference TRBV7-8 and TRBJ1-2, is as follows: GAGVSQSPRYKVAKRGQDVALRCDPISGHVSLFWYQQALGQGPEFLTYFQNEAQLDKSGLPSDRFFAERPEGSVSTLKIQRTQQEDSAVYLCASSLDRQNGYTFGSGTRLTVV.

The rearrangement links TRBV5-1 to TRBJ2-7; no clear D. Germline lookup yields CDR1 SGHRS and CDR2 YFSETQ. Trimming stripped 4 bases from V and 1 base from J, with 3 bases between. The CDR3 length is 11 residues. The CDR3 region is CASSGSYEQYF. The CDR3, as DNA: TGCGCCAGCAGCGGATCCTACGAGCAGTACTTC.